Below are 23 T cell receptor beta chains sequenced from a single sample in a study of T cell responses to AZD1222 COVID-19 vaccine. Here immunoSEQ multiplex PCR was the method, and the copy in TCRdb shows in-frame clones only, minus some. This sample carries some 120,000 clones, more than 85% of them seen once, and the ten largest clones take 0.85% to 0.95%. The material was peripheral blood, obtained on day 0 of AZD1222 vaccination. The receptors here all came from an adult in good health.

The V and J genes are TRBV2 and TRBJ1-4, with 9 bases that match TRBD1. V lost 7 bases and J lost 3; bases outside the gene matches: 3. Looked up from germline, CDR1 is SNHLY and CDR2 is FYNNEI. The CDR3 length is 14 residues. The CDR3 sequence: CASMGQGPNEKLFF. In DNA form, the CDR3 reads TGTGCCAGCATGGGACAGGGCCCTAATGAAAAACTGTTTTTT.

J is TRBJ1-1 and V is TRBV27, with D unclear. Germline CDR1 reads MNHEY; CDR2 reads SMNVEV (reference sequence). The CDR3 runs to 13 residues. The V end lost 5 bases, the J end lost 3 bases, and 10 bases lay between the germline ends. This chain's CDR3 is CASSPVGDTEAFF. In nucleotides, the CDR3 is TGTGCCAGCAGTCCCGTAGGAGACACTGAAGCTTTCTTT.

V gene TRBV2 combines with J gene TRBJ2-5; tentatively, D is TRBD1 or TRBD2 (5 bases each). The germline CDR1 and CDR2 sequences are SNHLY and FYNNEI. There are 15 residues in the CDR3. Trimming cost V 4 bases and J 1 base, with 13 bases left between them. CDR3 in amino acids: CASSGGSGPQETQYF. The CDR3 nucleotides are TGTGCCAGCAGTGGGGGGTCGGGGCCCCAAGAGACCCAGTACTTC.

The J gene is TRBJ2-7, the V gene TRBV5-1, with 8 positions matching TRBD1. V was pared by 2 bases and J by 6 bases, with 4 bases of the junction left unmatched. This CDR3 region has 13 residues. The germline CDR1 and CDR2 sequences are SGHRS and YFSETQ. CDR3 amino acids: CASSFGQGGEQYF. CDR3 DNA sequence: TGCGCCAGCAGCTTTGGACAGGGCGGCGAGCAGTACTTC. Filled out from reference TRBV5-1 and TRBJ2-7, the complete variable domain reads KAGVTQTPRYLIKTRGQQVTLSCSPISGHRSVSWYQQTPGQGLQFLFEYFSETQRNKGNFPGRFSGRQFSNSRSEMNVSTLELGDSALYLCASSFGQGGEQYFGPGTRLTVT.

The chain is built from TRBV6-5 and TRBJ1-4; TRBD1 agrees at 12 bases. The germline gives CDR1 MNHEY, CDR2 SVGAGI. This CDR3 is built from 14 residues. Trimming at V came to 6 bases and at J to 8 bases, leaving 4 bases not matched to a gene. In nucleotides, the CDR3 is TGTGCCAGCAGCCGGGGACAGGGGGCGGAAAAACTGTTTTTT. Translating gives CASSRGQGAEKLFF.

V is TRBV7-3 and J is TRBJ1-5, with D maybe TRBD1 (5 bases). Germline CDR1 and CDR2: SGHTA and FQGTGA. Between the trimmed V and J ends, which lost 0 bases and 9 bases, there was a span of 15 bases. This CDR3 region has 15 residues. The CDR3 nucleotides are TGTGCCAGCAGCTTAACTTGGTGGGGCCAAGGGCCCCAGCATTTT. This codes for CASSLTWWGQGPQHF.

The chain combines TRBV6-4 with TRBJ1-5, with 8 bases lining up with TRBD1. V shed 6 bases, J shed 0 bases, and the junction held 10 bases outside the gene matches. The CDR3 covers 17 residues. CDR1 and CDR2 from the germline V gene are MRHNA and SNTAGT. The DNA for the CDR3 is TGTGCCAGCAGGGAGAGACAGGGGAGTTATAGCAATCAGCCCCAGCATTTT. Protein sequence: CASRERQGSYSNQPQHF.

This chain joins TRBV9 and TRBJ1-1; D gene uncertain. V dropped 0 bases and J dropped 0 bases, with 3 bases sitting between them. Germline values: CDR1 SGDLS, CDR2 YYNGEE. The CDR3 spans 13 residues. CDR3 coding DNA: TGTGCCAGCAGCGTAGAGATGAACACTGAAGCTTTCTTT. It specifies CASSVEMNTEAFF.

The chain links TRBV27 to TRBJ1-1, with D perhaps matching TRBD1 (5 bases). Germline assignment: CDR1 MNHEY and CDR2 SMNVEV (reference sequence). Trimming took 5 bases from V and 7 from J, leaving 14 bases between them. CDR3 length: 13 residues. Written as DNA, the CDR3 is TGTGCCAGCAGTCACAGGTCGACCGGTGAAGCTTTCTTT. Its protein is CASSHRSTGEAFF.

The chain carries TRBV10-2 and TRBJ1-1, with D possibly TRBD1 on 5 matching bases. This CDR3 has 13 amino acids. The germline V gene encodes CDR1 WSHSY and CDR2 SAAADI. Trimming took 2 bases from V and 5 from J, leaving 9 bases between them. The CDR3 loop reads CASSEQGYTEAFF. DNA of the CDR3: TGCGCCAGCAGTGAGCAGGGATATACTGAAGCTTTCTTT.

This chain links TRBV6-5 with TRBJ2-7; possible D gene TRBD1, 6 bases. V lost 4 bases and J 0 bases, leaving 13 bases between the germline ends. The CDR3 runs 15 residues. Germline V gene sequence: CDR1 MNHEY, CDR2 SVGAGI. The CDR3 DNA reads as TGTGCCAGCAGTTCACGGACAGCCAGCTCCTACGAGCAGTACTTC. It translates to CASSSRTASSYEQYF.

The chain employs TRBV6-5 and TRBJ2-3; 9 nucleotides align to TRBD2. CDR3 length: 15 amino acids. Germline CDR1 MNHEY, CDR2 SVGAGI. With V trimmed by 8 bases and J by 0 bases, 6 bases remained unmatched. The CDR3 DNA follows: TGTGCCAGCCGTTTTCTAGCGGGGAGCACAGATACGCAGTATTTT. Translating gives CASRFLAGSTDTQYF.

The rearrangement joins TRBV11-3 to TRBJ2-7, with TRBD1 matching over 7 bases. The V gene end was trimmed by 4 bases and the J gene end by 3 bases; junction bases not matched to a gene: 3. This CDR3 spans 13 amino acids. Germline CDR1 reads SGHNT; CDR2 reads YENEEA. The CDR3, as DNA: TGTGCCAGCAGCTCGGGACAGCACTACGAGCAGTACTTC. Translation: CASSSGQHYEQYF.

The chain joins TRBV7-3 to TRBJ1-1; no reliable D call. V was shortened by 5 bases and J by 0 bases, with 10 bases between the two germline ends. The CDR3 loop spans 14 amino acids. Per germline, CDR1 SGHTA and CDR2 FQGTGA. CDR3: CASSPTSLNTEAFF. The CDR3 DNA follows: TGTGCCAGCAGCCCCACCTCCTTGAACACTGAAGCTTTCTTT.

The V gene is TRBV5-4, the J gene TRBJ1-4; unclear D gene. The germline V gene has CDR1 SGHNT and CDR2 YYREEE (reference sequence). V was clipped by 5 bases and J by 3 bases, with 8 bases between them. The CDR3 totals 13 residues. CDR3 region: CASRVWPNEKLFF. The CDR3 nucleotides read TGTGCCAGCAGAGTATGGCCTAATGAAAAACTGTTTTTT.

This chain uses TRBV9 with TRBJ2-3, with TRBD2 matching 11 bases. This CDR3 has 16 amino acids. From germline, CDR1 is SGDLS and CDR2 YYNGEE. The V and J ends lost 2 bases and 2 bases, in that order; junction bases with no gene match: 4. DNA of the CDR3: TGTGCCAGCAGCGTGGGGACTAGCGGTTACACAGATACGCAGTATTTT. This gives the protein CASSVGTSGYTDTQYF.

This clone was found once. This chain connects TRBV2 to TRBJ1-5; unclear D gene. CDR1 and CDR2 (germline): SNHLY, FYNNEI. Trimming took off 7 bases at V and 6 bases at J, with 10 bases between the two ends. The CDR3 consists of 12 residues. The CDR3 is CASTSTGQPQHF. CDR3 bases: TGTGCCAGCACGAGTACGGGTCAGCCCCAGCATTTT.

The chain joins TRBV6-5 to TRBJ2-1; 9 bases agree with TRBD2. This CDR3 is built from 15 residues. CDR1 and CDR2 (germline): MNHEY, SVGAGI. Trimming cost V 5 bases and J 2 bases; bases outside gene matches: 4. The CDR3 spells CASSPQRGAYNEQFF. The CDR3 DNA reads as TGTGCCAGCAGTCCACAGCGGGGGGCCTACAATGAGCAGTTCTTC.

This chain connects TRBV5-6 to TRBJ1-5; the D is unclear. Germline CDR1 and CDR2: SGHDT and YYEEEE. V dropped 0 bases and J dropped 6 bases, with 10 bases sitting between them. The CDR3 has 14 residues. The CDR3 region is CASSLGRGSQPQHF. The CDR3 DNA follows: TGTGCCAGCAGCTTGGGCCGCGGGAGTCAGCCCCAGCATTTT.

V is TRBV19 and J is TRBJ1-1; TRBD1 matches at 8 bases. This CDR3 has 16 amino acids. Trimming removed 4 bases from V and 3 bases from J; junction bases left unmatched: 10. Germline assignment: CDR1 LNHDA and CDR2 SQIVND (reference sequence). This chain's CDR3 is CASSKDREGKDTEAFF. In DNA, the CDR3 is TGTGCCAGTAGTAAGGACAGGGAGGGTAAGGACACTGAAGCTTTCTTT.

This chain connects TRBV27 to TRBJ1-6; D remains ambiguous. The CDR3 is 13 amino acids. The V gene lost 3 bases and the J gene lost 8 bases, with 8 bases spanning the gap. CDR1 and CDR2 (germline): MNHEY, SMNVEV (reference sequence). CDR3 region: CASSFGRDSPLHF. CDR3 DNA: TGTGCCAGCAGTTTCGGACGGGATTCACCCCTCCACTTT.

The chain combines TRBV24-1 with TRBJ2-5; 8 nucleotides align to TRBD2. The CDR3 has 15 amino acids. From germline, CDR1 is KGHDR and CDR2 SFDVKD. Trimming cost V 9 bases and J 3 bases; bases outside gene matches: 11. CDR3 coding DNA: TGTGCCACCCCTGGGGAGCGGGGGCCCGAAGAGACCCAGTACTTC. Protein sequence: CATPGERGPEETQYF.

V is TRBV19 and J is TRBJ1-1; D is uncertain. Trimming removed 2 bases from V and 3 bases from J, with 13 bases in between. The CDR3 runs 15 residues. Germline lookup yields CDR1 LNHDA and CDR2 SQIVND (reference sequence). The CDR3 spells CASSISGRRDTEAFF. CDR3 in DNA: TGTGCCAGTAGTATAAGCGGGCGGAGGGACACTGAAGCTTTCTTT. Based on the CDR3 plus reference TRBV19 and TRBJ1-1, the full variable domain is DGGITQSPKYLFRKEGQNVTLSCEQNLNHDAMYWYRQDPGQGLRLIYYSQIVNDFQKGDIAEGYSVSREKKESFPLTVTSAQKNPTAFYLCASSISGRRDTEAFFGQGTRLTVV.